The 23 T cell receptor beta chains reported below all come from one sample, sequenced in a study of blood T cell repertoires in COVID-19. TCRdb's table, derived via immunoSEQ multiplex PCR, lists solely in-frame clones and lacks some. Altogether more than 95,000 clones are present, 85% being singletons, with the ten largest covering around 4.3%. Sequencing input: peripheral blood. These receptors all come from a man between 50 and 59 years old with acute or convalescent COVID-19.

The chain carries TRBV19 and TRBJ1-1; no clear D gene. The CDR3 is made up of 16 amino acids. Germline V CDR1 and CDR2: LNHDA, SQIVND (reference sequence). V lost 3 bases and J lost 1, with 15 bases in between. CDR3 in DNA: TGTGCCAGTAGTATGGGGATGCCGGCGGGGAACACTGAAGCTTTCTTT. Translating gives CASSMGMPAGNTEAFF.

This chain's CDR3 is CASSEGTGGLYEQYF. The CDR3 DNA follows: TGCGCCAGCAGTGAGGGGACAGGGGGCCTTTACGAGCAGTACTTC. The gene calls are TRBV10-1 and TRBJ2-7; 12 bases match TRBD1. The CDR3 sequence is 15 residues long. Trimming removed 2 bases from V and 4 bases from J; junction bases left unmatched: 3. Germline CDR1 WNHNN, CDR2 SYGVQD (reference sequence).

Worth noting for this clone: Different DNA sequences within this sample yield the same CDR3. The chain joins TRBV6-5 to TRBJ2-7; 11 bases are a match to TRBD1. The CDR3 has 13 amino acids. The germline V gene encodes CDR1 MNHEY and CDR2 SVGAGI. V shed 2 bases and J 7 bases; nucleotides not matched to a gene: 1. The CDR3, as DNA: TGTGCCAGCAGTTACGGGACAGGGGGAGAGCAGTACTTC. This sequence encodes CASSYGTGGEQYF.

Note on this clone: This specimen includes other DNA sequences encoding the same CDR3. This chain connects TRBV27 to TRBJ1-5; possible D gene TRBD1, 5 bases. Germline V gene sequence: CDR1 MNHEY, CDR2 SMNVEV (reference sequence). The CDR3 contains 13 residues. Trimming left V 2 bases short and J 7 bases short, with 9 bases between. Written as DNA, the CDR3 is TGTGCCAGCAGTTTAGCAGGGTACCAGCCCCAGCATTTT. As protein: CASSLAGYQPQHF.

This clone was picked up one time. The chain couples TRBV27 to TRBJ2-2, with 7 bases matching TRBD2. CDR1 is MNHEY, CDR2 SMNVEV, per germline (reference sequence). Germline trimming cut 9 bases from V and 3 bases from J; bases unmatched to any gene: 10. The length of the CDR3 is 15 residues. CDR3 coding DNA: TGTGCCAGTGGGTTGGGGAGGGCCCACACCGGGGAGCTGTTTTTT. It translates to CASGLGRAHTGELFF.

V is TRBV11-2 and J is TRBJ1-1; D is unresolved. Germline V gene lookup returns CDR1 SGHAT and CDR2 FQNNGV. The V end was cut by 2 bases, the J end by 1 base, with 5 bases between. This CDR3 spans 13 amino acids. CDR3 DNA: TGTGCCAGCAGCTTAAACGGGAACACTGAAGCTTTCTTT. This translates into CASSLNGNTEAFF.

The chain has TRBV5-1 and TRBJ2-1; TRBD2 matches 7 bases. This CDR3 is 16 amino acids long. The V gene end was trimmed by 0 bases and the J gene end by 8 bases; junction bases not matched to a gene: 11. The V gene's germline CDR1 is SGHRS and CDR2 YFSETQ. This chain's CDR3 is CASSLEGRADVDEQFF. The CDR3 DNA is TGCGCCAGCAGCTTGGAAGGGAGGGCTGACGTCGATGAGCAGTTCTTC.

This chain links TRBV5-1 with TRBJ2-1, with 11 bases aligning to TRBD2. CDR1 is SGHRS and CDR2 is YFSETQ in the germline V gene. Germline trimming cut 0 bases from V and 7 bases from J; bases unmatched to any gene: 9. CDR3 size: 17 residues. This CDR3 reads CASSLALAGGRENEQFF. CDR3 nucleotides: TGCGCCAGCAGCTTGGCGTTAGCGGGAGGGCGCGAGAATGAGCAGTTCTTC.

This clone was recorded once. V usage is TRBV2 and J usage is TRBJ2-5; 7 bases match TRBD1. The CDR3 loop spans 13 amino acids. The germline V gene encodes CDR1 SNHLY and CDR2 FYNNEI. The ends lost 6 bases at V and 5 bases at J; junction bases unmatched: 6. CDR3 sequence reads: CASRNRGYETQYF. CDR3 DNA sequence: TGTGCCAGCAGGAACAGGGGTTACGAGACCCAGTACTTC.

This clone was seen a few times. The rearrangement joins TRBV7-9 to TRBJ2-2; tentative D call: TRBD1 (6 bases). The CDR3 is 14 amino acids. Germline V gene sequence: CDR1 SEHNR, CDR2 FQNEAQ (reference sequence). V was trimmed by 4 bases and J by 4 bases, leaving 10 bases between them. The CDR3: CASSSQGITGELFF. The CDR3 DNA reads TGTGCCAGCAGCTCCCAGGGGATCACCGGGGAGCTGTTTTTT.

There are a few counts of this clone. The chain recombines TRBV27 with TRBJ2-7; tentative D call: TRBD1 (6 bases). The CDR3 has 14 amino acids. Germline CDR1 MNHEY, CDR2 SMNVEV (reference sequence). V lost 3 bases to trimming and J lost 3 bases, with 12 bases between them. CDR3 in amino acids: CASSFHRDNYEQYF. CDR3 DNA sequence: TGTGCCAGCAGTTTCCACCGGGACAACTACGAGCAGTACTTC.

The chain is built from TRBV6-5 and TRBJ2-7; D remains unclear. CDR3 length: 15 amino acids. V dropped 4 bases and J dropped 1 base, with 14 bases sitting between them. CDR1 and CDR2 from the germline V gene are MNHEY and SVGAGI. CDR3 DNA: TGTGCCAGCAGTTTGGAATCTGGCAGGTCCTACGAGCAGTACTTC. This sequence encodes CASSLESGRSYEQYF.

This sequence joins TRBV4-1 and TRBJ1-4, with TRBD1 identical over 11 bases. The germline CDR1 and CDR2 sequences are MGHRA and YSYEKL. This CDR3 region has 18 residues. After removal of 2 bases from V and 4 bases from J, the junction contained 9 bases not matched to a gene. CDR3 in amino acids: CASSQRGTGGELNEKLFF. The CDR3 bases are TGCGCCAGCAGCCAAAGAGGGACAGGGGGTGAACTTAATGAAAAACTGTTTTTT.

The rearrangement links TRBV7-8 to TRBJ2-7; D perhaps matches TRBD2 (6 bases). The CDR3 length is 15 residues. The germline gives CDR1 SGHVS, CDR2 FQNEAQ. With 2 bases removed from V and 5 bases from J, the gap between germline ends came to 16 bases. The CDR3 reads CASSLSVGGVNEQYF. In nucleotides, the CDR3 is TGTGCCAGCAGCTTATCGGTTGGAGGGGTTAACGAGCAGTACTTC.

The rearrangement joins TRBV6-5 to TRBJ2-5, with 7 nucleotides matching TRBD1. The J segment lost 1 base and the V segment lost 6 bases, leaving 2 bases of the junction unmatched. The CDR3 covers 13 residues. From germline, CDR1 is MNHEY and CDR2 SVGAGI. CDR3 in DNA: TGTGCCAGCAGCGACAGGGCCCAAGAGACCCAGTACTTC. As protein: CASSDRAQETQYF.

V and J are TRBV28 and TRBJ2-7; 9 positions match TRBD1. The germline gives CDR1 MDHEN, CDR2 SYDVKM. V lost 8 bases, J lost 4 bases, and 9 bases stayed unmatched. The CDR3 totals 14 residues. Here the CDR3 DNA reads TGTGCCAGCTCTTCCGGGACAGGGCCATACGAGCAGTACTTC. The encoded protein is CASSSGTGPYEQYF.

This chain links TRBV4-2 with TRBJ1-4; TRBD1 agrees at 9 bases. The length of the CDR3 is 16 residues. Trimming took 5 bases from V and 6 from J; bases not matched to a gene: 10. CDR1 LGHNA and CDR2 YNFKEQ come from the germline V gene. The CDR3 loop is CASSAESGTGHEKLFF. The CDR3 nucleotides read TGTGCCAGCAGCGCCGAGTCCGGGACAGGGCATGAAAAACTGTTTTTT.

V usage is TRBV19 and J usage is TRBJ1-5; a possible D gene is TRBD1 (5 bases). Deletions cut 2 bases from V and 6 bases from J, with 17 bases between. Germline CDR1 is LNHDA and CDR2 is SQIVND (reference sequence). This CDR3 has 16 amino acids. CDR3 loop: CASSISPAGGVQPQHF. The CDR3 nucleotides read TGTGCCAGTAGTATATCGCCCGCGGGGGGGGTTCAGCCCCAGCATTTT.

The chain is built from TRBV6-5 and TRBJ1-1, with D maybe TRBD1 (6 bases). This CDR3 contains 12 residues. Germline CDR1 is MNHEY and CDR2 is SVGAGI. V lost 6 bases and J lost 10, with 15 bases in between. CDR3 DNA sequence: TGTGCCAGCAGAACGGACAGCTACGTAGCTTTCTTT. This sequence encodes CASRTDSYVAFF.

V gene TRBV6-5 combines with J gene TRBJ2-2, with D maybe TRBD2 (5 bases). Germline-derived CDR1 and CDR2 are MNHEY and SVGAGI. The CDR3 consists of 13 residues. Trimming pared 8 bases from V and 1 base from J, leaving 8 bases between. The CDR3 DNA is TGTGCCAGCCGACGGGAGAACACCGGGGAGCTGTTTTTT. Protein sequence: CASRRENTGELFF.

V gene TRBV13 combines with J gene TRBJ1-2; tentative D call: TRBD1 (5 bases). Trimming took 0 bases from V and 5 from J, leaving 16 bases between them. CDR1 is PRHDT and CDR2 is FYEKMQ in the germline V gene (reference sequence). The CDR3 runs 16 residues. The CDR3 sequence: CASSLGQGMGGYGYTF. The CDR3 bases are TGTGCCAGCAGCTTAGGCCAAGGGATGGGGGGGTATGGCTACACCTTC.

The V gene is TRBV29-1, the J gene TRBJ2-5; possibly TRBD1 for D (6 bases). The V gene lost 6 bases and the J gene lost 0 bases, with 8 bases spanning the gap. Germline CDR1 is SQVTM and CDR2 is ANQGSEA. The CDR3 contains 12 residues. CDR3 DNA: TGCAGCGTGAGGGGGTACCAAGAGACCCAGTACTTC. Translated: CSVRGYQETQYF.

Here the CDR3 reads CASTPGPGWNTEAFF. The CDR3 bases are TGTGCCAGCACCCCCGGACCAGGGTGGAACACTGAAGCTTTCTTT. V gene TRBV9 combines with J gene TRBJ1-1, with D maybe TRBD1 (5 bases). V was pared by 6 bases and J by 1 base, with 16 bases between. The CDR3 runs 15 residues. Per germline, CDR1 SGDLS and CDR2 YYNGEE.